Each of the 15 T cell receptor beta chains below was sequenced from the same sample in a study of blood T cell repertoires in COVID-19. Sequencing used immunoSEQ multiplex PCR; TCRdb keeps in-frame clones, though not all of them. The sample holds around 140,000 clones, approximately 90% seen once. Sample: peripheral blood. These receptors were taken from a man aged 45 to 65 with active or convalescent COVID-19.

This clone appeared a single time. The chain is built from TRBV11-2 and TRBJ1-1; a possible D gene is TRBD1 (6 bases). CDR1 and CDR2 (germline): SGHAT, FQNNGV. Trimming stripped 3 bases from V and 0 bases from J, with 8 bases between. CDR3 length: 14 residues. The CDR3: CASSLDSMNTEAFF. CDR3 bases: TGTGCCAGCAGCTTGGACAGTATGAACACTGAAGCTTTCTTT.

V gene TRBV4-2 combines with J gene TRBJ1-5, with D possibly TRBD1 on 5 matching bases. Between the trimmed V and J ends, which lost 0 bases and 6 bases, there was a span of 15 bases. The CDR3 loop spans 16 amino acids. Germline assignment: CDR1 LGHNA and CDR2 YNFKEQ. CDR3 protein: CASSQDLPGRGQPQHF. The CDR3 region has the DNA TGTGCCAGCAGCCAAGATCTGCCAGGGAGGGGTCAGCCCCAGCATTTT.

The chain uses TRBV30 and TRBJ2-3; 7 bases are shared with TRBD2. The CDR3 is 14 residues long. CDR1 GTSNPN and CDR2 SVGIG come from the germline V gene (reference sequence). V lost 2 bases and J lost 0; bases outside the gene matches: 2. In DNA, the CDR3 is TGTGCCTGGAGTCGGGGAGGGAGCACAGATACGCAGTATTTT. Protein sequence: CAWSRGGSTDTQYF.

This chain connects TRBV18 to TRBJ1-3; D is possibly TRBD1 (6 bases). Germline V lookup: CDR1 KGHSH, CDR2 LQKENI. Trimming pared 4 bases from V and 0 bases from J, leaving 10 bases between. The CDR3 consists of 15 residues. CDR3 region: CASSHREGSGNTIYF. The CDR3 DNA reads TGTGCCAGCTCACACAGGGAAGGCTCTGGAAACACCATATATTTT.

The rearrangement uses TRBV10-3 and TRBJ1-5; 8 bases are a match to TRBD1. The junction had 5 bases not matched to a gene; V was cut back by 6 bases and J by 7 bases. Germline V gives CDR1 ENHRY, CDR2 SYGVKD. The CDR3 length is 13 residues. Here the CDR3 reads CAISPGQGQPQHF. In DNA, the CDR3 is TGTGCCATCAGCCCCGGACAGGGACAGCCCCAGCATTTT.

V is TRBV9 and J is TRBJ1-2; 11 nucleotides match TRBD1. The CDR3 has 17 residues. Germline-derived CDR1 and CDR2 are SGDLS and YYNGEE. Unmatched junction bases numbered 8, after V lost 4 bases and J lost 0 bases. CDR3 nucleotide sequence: TGTGCCAGCAGCTCTTACCGGGACAGGGGGACTAACTATGGCTACACCTTC. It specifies CASSSYRDRGTNYGYTF.

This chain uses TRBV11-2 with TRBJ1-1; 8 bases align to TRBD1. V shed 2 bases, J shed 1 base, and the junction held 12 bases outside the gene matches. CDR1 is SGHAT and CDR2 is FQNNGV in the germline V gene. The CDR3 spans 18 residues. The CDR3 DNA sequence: TGTGCCAGCAGCTTATTCGACAGGGGAGAAATACCGAACACTGAAGCTTTCTTT. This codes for CASSLFDRGEIPNTEAFF.

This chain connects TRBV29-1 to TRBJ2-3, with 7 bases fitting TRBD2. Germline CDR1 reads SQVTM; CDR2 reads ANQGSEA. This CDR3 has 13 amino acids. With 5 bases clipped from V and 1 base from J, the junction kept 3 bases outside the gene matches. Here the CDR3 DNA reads TGCAGCGTTAAGAGCGGGGGCACAGATACGCAGTATTTT. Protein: CSVKSGGTDTQYF.

The chain's CDR3 is CASSLQGELTPLHF. The CDR3 coding sequence is TGTGCCAGCAGCCTCCAGGGTGAACTGACACCCCTCCACTTT. V is TRBV5-6 and J is TRBJ1-6, with a possible D match to TRBD1 (5 bases). V gave up 4 bases and J gave up 11 bases, with 16 bases separating them. Germline assignment: CDR1 SGHDT and CDR2 YYEEEE. The CDR3 totals 14 residues.

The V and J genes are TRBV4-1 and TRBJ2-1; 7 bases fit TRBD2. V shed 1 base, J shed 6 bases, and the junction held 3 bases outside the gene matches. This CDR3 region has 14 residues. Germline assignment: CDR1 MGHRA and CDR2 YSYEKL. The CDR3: CASSQGLAPNEQFF. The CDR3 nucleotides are TGCGCCAGCAGCCAAGGACTAGCCCCCAATGAGCAGTTCTTC.

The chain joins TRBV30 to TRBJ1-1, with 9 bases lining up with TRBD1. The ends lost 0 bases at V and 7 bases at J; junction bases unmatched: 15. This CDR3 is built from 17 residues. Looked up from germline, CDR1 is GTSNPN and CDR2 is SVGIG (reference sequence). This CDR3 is CAWSVRVFRTGEFEAFF. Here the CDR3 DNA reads TGTGCCTGGAGTGTAAGGGTTTTCAGGACAGGGGAATTTGAAGCTTTCTTT. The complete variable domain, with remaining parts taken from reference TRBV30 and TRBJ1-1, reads SQTIHQWPATLVQPVGSPLSLECTVEGTSNPNLYWYRQAAGRGLQLLFYSVGIGQISSEVPQNLSASRPQDRQFILSSKKLLLSDSGFYLCAWSVRVFRTGEFEAFFGQGTRLTVV.

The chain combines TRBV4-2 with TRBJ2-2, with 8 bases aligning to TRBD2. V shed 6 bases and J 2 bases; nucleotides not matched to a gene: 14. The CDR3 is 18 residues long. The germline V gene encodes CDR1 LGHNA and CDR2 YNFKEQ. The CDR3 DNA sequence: TGTGCCAGCAGTCAATCGCCGGTCACTAGCGGAAACACCGGGGAGCTGTTTTTT. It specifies CASSQSPVTSGNTGELFF.

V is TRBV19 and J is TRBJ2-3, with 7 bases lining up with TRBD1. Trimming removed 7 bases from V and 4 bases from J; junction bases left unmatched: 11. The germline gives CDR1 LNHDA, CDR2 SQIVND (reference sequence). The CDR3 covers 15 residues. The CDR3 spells CASTTTGNPADTQYF. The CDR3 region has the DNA TGTGCCAGTACCACGACAGGGAATCCGGCAGATACGCAGTATTTT.

The CDR3 loop reads CASSDSGGLEQFF. The CDR3 bases are TGCGCCAGCAGTGATTCAGGCGGACTAGAGCAGTTCTTC. This chain uses TRBV10-1 with TRBJ2-1; weak D call: TRBD2 (6 bases). Per germline, CDR1 WNHNN and CDR2 SYGVQD (reference sequence). Deletions cut 3 bases from V and 10 bases from J, with 13 bases between. The CDR3 consists of 13 residues.

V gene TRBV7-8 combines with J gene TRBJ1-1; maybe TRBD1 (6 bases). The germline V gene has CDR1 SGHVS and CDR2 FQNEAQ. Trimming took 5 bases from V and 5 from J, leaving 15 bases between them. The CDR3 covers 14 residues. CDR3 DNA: TGTGCCAGCAGCCGAACACAGGGTGCGACTGAAGCTTTCTTT. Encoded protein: CASSRTQGATEAFF. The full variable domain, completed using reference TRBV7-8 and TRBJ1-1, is GAGVSQSPRYKVAKRGQDVALRCDPISGHVSLFWYQQALGQGPEFLTYFQNEAQLDKSGLPSDRFFAERPEGSVSTLKIQRTQQEDSAVYLCASSRTQGATEAFFGQGTRLTVV.